Below are 13 T cell receptor beta chains sequenced from a single sample in a study of patients and donors after allogeneic stem cell transplantation. TCRdb re-derived calls from the RT-PCR reads in MiXCR, one entry per CDR3 protein. The sample gives about 960,000 distinct CDR3 sequences, 15% to 20% of which show up once; 5% to 7.5% is in the top ten. The sequencing sample was made of blood, either unsorted or a sorted T cell fraction (not recorded which). These receptors all stem from a human donor who was either an allogeneic HSCT recipient or a stem cell or donor lymphocyte infusion donor (not recorded which). It is not recorded whose cells these are; they may come from a transplant donor.

The genes are TRBV20-1 and TRBJ1-5, with TRBD1 as a possible D gene (6 bases). V lost 4 bases and J 6 bases, leaving 13 bases between the germline ends. The CDR3 runs to 13 residues. Germline V lookup: CDR1 DFQATT, CDR2 SNEGSKA (reference sequence). CDR3 protein: CSATYRVGQPQHF. The DNA of the CDR3 is TGCAGTGCTACATACAGGGTTGGTCAGCCCCAGCATTTT.

Only a few counts were recorded for this clonotype. The chain is built from TRBV7-2 and TRBJ2-5; D might be TRBD2 (7 bases). The CDR3 is 14 amino acids. CDR1 and CDR2 from the germline V gene are SGHTA and FQGNSA. Trimming removed 1 base from V and 9 bases from J, with 15 bases in between. The CDR3 DNA reads TGTGCCAGCAGCTTAGTTATAGGGGGAGGGTCCCAGTACTTC. It encodes CASSLVIGGGSQYF.

This clonotype was observed a handful of times. The chain recombines TRBV7-2 with TRBJ1-1; maybe TRBD1 (5 bases). Trimming shortened V by 1 base and J by 3 bases, and 12 bases separated the two germline ends. The length of the CDR3 is 15 residues. Germline-derived CDR1 and CDR2 are SGHTA and FQGNSA. CDR3 nucleotides: TGTGCCAGCAGCTTAGGGGGGGTAGGGTACACTGAAGCTTTCTTT. Translating it yields CASSLGGVGYTEAFF.

This clonotype was seen only a few times. V and J are TRBV29-1 and TRBJ2-5, with a possible D match to TRBD1 (5 bases). V lost 7 bases to trimming and J lost 4 bases, with 7 bases between them. CDR1 and CDR2 (germline): SQVTM, ANQGSEA. The CDR3 runs to 10 residues. CDR3 DNA: TGCAGCGCTGGGGCAGAGACCCAGTACTTC. Its translation: CSAGAETQYF.

This clonotype was found a few times. The chain combines TRBV27 with TRBJ1-4; tentative D call: TRBD1 (6 bases). This CDR3 comprises 15 residues. CDR1 is MNHEY and CDR2 is SMNVEV in the germline V gene (reference sequence). V was trimmed by 6 bases and J by 7 bases, leaving 18 bases between them. CDR3 DNA sequence: TGTGCCAGCAGGAACTACGCGGGGGCGCGTGAAAAACTGTTTTTT. This sequence encodes CASRNYAGAREKLFF.

This rearrangement joins TRBV19 to TRBJ2-7; no definite D call. This CDR3 has 13 residues. Germline V CDR1 and CDR2: LNHDA, SQIVND (reference sequence). V was cut by 5 bases and J by 5 bases, with 13 bases left in between. The CDR3 here is CASSASPVHEQYF. CDR3 DNA sequence: TGTGCCAGTAGTGCCAGTCCAGTCCACGAGCAGTACTTC.

This clonotype has more than one count but fewer than ten. The chain joins TRBV4-3 to TRBJ2-1; D is uncertain. V was cut by 0 bases and J by 5 bases, with 5 bases left in between. Germline V CDR1 and CDR2: LGHNA, YSLEER. This CDR3 is built from 13 residues. For the CDR3, the DNA is TGCGCCAGCAGCCAAGATTGGGACAATGAGCAGTTCTTC. This codes for CASSQDWDNEQFF.

This clonotype was counted between two and nine times. The chain joins TRBV15 to TRBJ2-1; TRBD2 agrees at 7 bases. The V segment lost 2 bases and the J segment 1 base; nucleotides outside the gene matches: 5. CDR1 is LNHNV and CDR2 is YYDKDF in the germline V gene (reference sequence). This CDR3 comprises 16 residues. The CDR3: CATSRLSGLSYNEQFF. As DNA, the CDR3 is TGTGCCACCAGCAGACTTAGCGGGTTATCCTACAATGAGCAGTTCTTC.

This chain joins TRBV12-3 or TRBV12-4 and TRBJ2-2; either TRBD1 or TRBD2 may fit D (5 bases each). The ends were cut back, 7 bases at V and 1 base at J, with 7 bases in the middle. CDR3 length equals 13 residues. The CDR3 is CASKRGNTGELFF. The DNA for the CDR3 is TGTGCCAGCAAGAGGGGGAACACCGGGGAGCTGTTTTTT.

This clonotype appeared a few times. This chain's CDR3 is CASSSDKNIQYF. In DNA, the CDR3 is TGTGCCAGCAGTTCGGACAAAAACATTCAGTACTTC. The J gene is TRBJ2-4, the V gene TRBV12-3 or TRBV12-4; no clear D. Trimming took 4 bases from V and 3 from J, leaving 4 bases between them. The CDR3 has 12 residues.

Ten or more counts support this clonotype. The rearrangement uses TRBV4-1 and TRBJ2-2, with unresolved D. The V end lost 7 bases, the J end lost 5 bases, and 11 bases lay between the germline ends. This CDR3 contains 13 residues. Per the germline V gene, CDR1 is MGHRA and CDR2 is YSYEKL. This CDR3 reads CASKASVTGELFF. CDR3 sequence (DNA): TGCGCCAGCAAAGCTTCGGTAACCGGGGAGCTGTTTTTT.

In regard to this clonotype: Compared with germline, one end of the junction differs, possibly owing to a read error. V is TRBV15 and J is TRBJ2-1; 7 bases are a match to TRBD2. CDR3 length: 15 residues. Per the germline V gene, CDR1 is LNHNV and CDR2 is YYDKDF (reference sequence). The CDR3 sequence: CASRAWGGESNEQFF. CDR3 in DNA: TGTGCCTCCAGGGCCTGGGGGGGAGAGAGTAATGAGCAGTTCTTC.

There are many counts of this clonotype. The gene calls are TRBV4-3 and TRBJ1-2, with TRBD1 matching over 7 bases. In germline, CDR1 is LGHNA, CDR2 YSLEER. The V gene end was trimmed by 0 bases and the J gene end by 5 bases; junction bases not matched to a gene: 6. The CDR3 totals 15 residues. The CDR3 DNA sequence: TGCGCCAGCAGCCAAGAGACAGGGTTGGGGTATGGCTACACCTTC. Amino acid sequence: CASSQETGLGYGYTF.